The 12 T cell receptor beta chains listed next were all sequenced from one sample in a study of cytomegalovirus exposure and HLA in healthy donors. The protocol was immunoSEQ multiplex PCR, while the TCRdb copy is restricted to in-frame clones and leaves out a portion. The sample records about 140,000 clones, 85% to 90% being singletons. Sequencing was carried out using PBMCs. The source is a woman younger than 35 in good health and CMV-seropositive.

The rearrangement uses TRBV5-1 and TRBJ2-1; 10 bases align to TRBD2. This CDR3 is 15 amino acids long. Trimming took 1 base from V and 3 from J; bases not matched to a gene: 1. CDR1 SGHRS and CDR2 YFSETQ come from the germline V gene. Here the CDR3 reads CASSLPSGSYNEQFF. In nucleotides, the CDR3 is TGCGCCAGCAGCTTGCCTAGCGGGAGCTACAATGAGCAGTTCTTC. Looking up the rest from reference TRBV5-1 and TRBJ2-1 gives the full variable domain: KAGVTQTPRYLIKTRGQQVTLSCSPISGHRSVSWYQQTPGQGLQFLFEYFSETQRNKGNFPGRFSGRQFSNSRSEMNVSTLELGDSALYLCASSLPSGSYNEQFFGPGTRLTVL.

V is TRBV9 and J is TRBJ2-5; perhaps TRBD2 as D (6 bases). The CDR3 is 18 amino acids. CDR1 and CDR2 (germline): SGDLS, YYNGEE. The V end lost 2 bases, the J end lost 2 bases, and 22 bases lay between the germline ends. CDR3 in amino acids: CASSVRGGTPTIQETQYF. The CDR3 nucleotides read TGTGCCAGCAGCGTGCGCGGCGGGACTCCGACTATACAAGAGACCCAGTACTTC.

V usage is TRBV25-1 and J usage is TRBJ2-5, with a weak D call TRBD2 (6 bases). The ends were cut back, 3 bases at V and 2 bases at J, with 13 bases in the middle. Germline V lookup: CDR1 MGHDK, CDR2 SYGVNS. The CDR3 runs 15 residues. DNA for the CDR3: TGTGCCAGCAGTGATGTGCGGGGTTCTCAAGAGACCCAGTACTTC. Its translation is CASSDVRGSQETQYF.

The chain employs TRBV11-3 and TRBJ2-3; D possibly corresponds to TRBD2 (6 bases). This CDR3 is 15 amino acids long. In germline, CDR1 is SGHNT, CDR2 YENEEA. V lost 4 bases to trimming and J lost 6 bases, with 17 bases between them. CDR3 region: CASSSEGRGHDTQYF. The DNA of the CDR3 is TGTGCCAGCAGCTCCGAGGGGCGGGGCCACGATACGCAGTATTTT.

The rearrangement links TRBV6-5 to TRBJ1-5; 11 nucleotides match TRBD1. Germline V gives CDR1 MNHEY, CDR2 SVGAGI. CDR3 size: 16 residues. J lost 4 bases, V lost 4 bases, and 6 bases had no gene match. The CDR3 DNA is TGTGCCAGCAGTTTTGGGGACAGGGGGAGTAATCAGCCCCAGCATTTT. Its translation is CASSFGDRGSNQPQHF.

This clone was seen just once. This chain's CDR3 is CASSLVPGYAEAFF. The CDR3 coding sequence is TGTGCCAGCAGCTTAGTTCCAGGGTACGCTGAAGCTTTCTTT. The genes are TRBV7-3 and TRBJ1-1, with TRBD1 as a possible D gene (5 bases). V dropped 2 bases and J dropped 6 bases, with 13 bases sitting between them. Per the germline V gene, CDR1 is SGHTA and CDR2 is FQGTGA. The CDR3 totals 14 residues.

This clone came up a few times. The gene calls are TRBV15 and TRBJ2-5; 9 nucleotides agree with TRBD2. With V trimmed by 3 bases and J by 2 bases, 10 bases remained unmatched. The CDR3 covers 17 residues. The V gene's germline CDR1 is LNHNV and CDR2 YYDKDF (reference sequence). DNA of the CDR3: TGTGCCACCAGCAGGGGGAACTTAGCGGGGGATCAAGAGACCCAGTACTTC. It specifies CATSRGNLAGDQETQYF.

The V call is TRBV2, the J call TRBJ2-1; the D is unclear. Trimming took off 0 bases at V and 2 bases at J, with 8 bases between the two ends. CDR3 length equals 15 residues. Germline V gene data show CDR1 as SNHLY and CDR2 as FYNNEI. CDR3 nucleotides: TGTGCCAGCAGTGAAGCAGATACACCCTACAATGAGCAGTTCTTC. It specifies CASSEADTPYNEQFF.

The J gene is TRBJ1-5, the V gene TRBV15, with TRBD1 as a possible D gene (5 bases). V lost 1 base and J lost 5, with 18 bases in between. The germline V gene has CDR1 LNHNV and CDR2 YYDKDF (reference sequence). This CDR3 is built from 17 residues. The CDR3 region is CATSRALTERGYQPQHF. CDR3 sequence (DNA): TGTGCCACCAGCAGAGCACTTACTGAAAGGGGATATCAGCCCCAGCATTTT.

This clone was recorded a few times. The chain uses TRBV10-3 and TRBJ1-2, with a weak D call TRBD1 (6 bases). This CDR3 region has 16 residues. V was cut by 0 bases and J by 7 bases, with 18 bases left in between. Germline lookup yields CDR1 ENHRY and CDR2 SYGVKD. The CDR3 region is CAISESTGKPSSGYTF. The CDR3 DNA sequence: TGTGCCATCAGTGAGTCAACAGGGAAACCATCTAGTGGCTACACCTTC.

V is TRBV6-5 and J is TRBJ1-1; TRBD1 aligns across 7 bases. The CDR3 covers 14 residues. Germline trimming cut 2 bases from V and 2 bases from J; bases unmatched to any gene: 2. From germline, CDR1 is MNHEY and CDR2 SVGAGI. The CDR3 DNA reads as TGTGCCAGCAGTTACGACAGGGTCAACACTGAAGCTTTCTTT. Encoded protein: CASSYDRVNTEAFF.

The chain couples TRBV27 to TRBJ2-4; TRBD1 aligns across 10 bases. Germline values: CDR1 MNHEY, CDR2 SMNVEV (reference sequence). The trim removed 4 bases at V and 8 bases at J, leaving 8 bases unmatched. CDR3 length equals 15 residues. The CDR3 spells CASSSRGQGRYIQYF. The CDR3 DNA is TGTGCCAGCAGTTCGAGGGGACAGGGGAGATACATTCAGTACTTC.